One sample yielded the 10 T cell receptor beta chains listed below, sequenced in a study of early T cells in non-severe SARS-CoV-2 infection. TCRdb reanalysed the 5' RACE reads using MiXCR and keeps one entry per CDR3 protein. The sample contains fewer than 75,000 distinct CDR3 sequences, roughly 21% of which appear only once. The sample in question was whole blood, obtained at baseline. All receptors derive from an adult who was a healthcare worker with PCR-confirmed SARS-CoV-2 infection or an uninfected control (not recorded which).

This clonotype was seen only a few times. This chain joins TRBV6-2 or TRBV6-3 and TRBJ2-1; 9 nucleotides line up with TRBD2. Germline values: CDR1 MNHEY, CDR2 SVGEGT. V dropped 9 bases and J dropped 3; count of bases not matched to a gene: 9. CDR3 size: 15 residues. CDR3 residues: CASTPAGGLYNEQFF. In nucleotides, the CDR3 is TGTGCCAGTACTCCAGCGGGGGGACTCTACAATGAGCAGTTCTTC.

The CDR3 loop is CASSYYRGADTQYF. As DNA, the CDR3 is TGTGCCAGCAGCTATTATAGGGGGGCAGATACGCAGTATTTT. The gene calls are TRBV6-1 and TRBJ2-3; perhaps D is TRBD1 or TRBD2 (6 bases each). V shed 6 bases and J shed 4 bases, with 14 bases lying between them. The CDR3 has 14 amino acids. Germline V gene lookup returns CDR1 MNHNS and CDR2 SASEGT.

The chain has TRBV5-1 and TRBJ2-7, with 9 positions matching TRBD1. With 7 bases clipped from V and 6 bases from J, the junction kept 5 bases outside the gene matches. The length of the CDR3 is 12 residues. Germline CDR1 SGHRS, CDR2 YFSETQ. CDR3 coding DNA: TGCGCCAGCTCCGGGACAGGGAGCGAGCAGTACTTC. Protein sequence: CASSGTGSEQYF.

As regards this clonotype: A junction boundary mismatches the germline segment, possibly from a read error. The J gene is TRBJ2-7, the V gene TRBV10-1; the D is unclear. This CDR3 has 13 residues. CDR1 and CDR2 from the germline V gene are WNHNN and SYGVQD (reference sequence). The CDR3 DNA reads TGTTTACCCCCCGGGCCTCCGACCCACGAGCAGTACTTC. Translating it yields CLPPGPPTHEQYF.

This clonotype occurred a few times. Written as DNA, the CDR3 is TGTGCCAGCAGGGACAGTTTGTCCTATAATTCACCCCTCCACTTT. It codes for CASRDSLSYNSPLHF. This chain links TRBV12-3 or TRBV12-4 with TRBJ1-6, with D perhaps TRBD1 (6 bases). The V end lost 6 bases, the J end lost 1 base, and 10 bases lay between the germline ends. This CDR3 has 15 residues.

V is TRBV2 and J is TRBJ2-1; 9 bases line up with TRBD2. Germline CDR1 is SNHLY and CDR2 is FYNNEI. The CDR3 covers 14 residues. V lost 7 bases, J lost 8 bases, and 9 bases stayed unmatched. The CDR3 protein is CASIMTSGSDEQFF. The DNA for the CDR3 is TGTGCCAGCATCATGACTAGCGGATCTGATGAGCAGTTCTTC.

The V gene is TRBV30, the J gene TRBJ1-1, with D possibly matching TRBD1 (5 bases). The CDR3 sequence is 11 residues long. Trimming removed 5 bases from V and 12 bases from J, with 16 bases in between. Germline V CDR1 and CDR2: GTSNPN, SVGIG (reference sequence). The CDR3 nucleotides are TGTGCCTGGTCAAATGGGGGGTGGACTTTCTTT. Its translation is CAWSNGGWTFF.

The sample holds a few counts of this clonotype. The chain recombines TRBV9 with TRBJ2-1; TRBD2 is a possible D gene (6 bases). Germline V CDR1 and CDR2: SGDLS, YYNGEE. CDR3 length: 15 residues. Trimming shortened V by 3 bases and J by 2 bases, and 12 bases separated the two germline ends. The CDR3 here is CASSEGTRPYNEQFF. The CDR3 DNA sequence: TGTGCCAGCAGCGAGGGGACTCGGCCCTACAATGAGCAGTTCTTC.

The V and J genes are TRBV4-1 and TRBJ2-5; D call uncertain. The CDR3 length is 13 residues. Per the germline V gene, CDR1 is MGHRA and CDR2 is YSYEKL. The germline V and J ends were trimmed by 1 base and 5 bases, with 8 bases remaining between them. The CDR3 reads CASSQGLVETQYF. The CDR3 DNA follows: TGCGCCAGCAGCCAAGGGCTAGTGGAGACCCAGTACTTC.

This chain uses TRBV5-5 with TRBJ2-7; 9 positions agree with TRBD1. The CDR3 loop spans 15 amino acids. V was pared by 3 bases and J by 6 bases, with 10 bases of the junction left unmatched. In germline, CDR1 is SGHKS, CDR2 YYEKEE (reference sequence). CDR3 in DNA: TGTGCCAGCAGCTGGGGACAGGGAACCGCTGCCGAGCAGTACTTC. Residues: CASSWGQGTAAEQYF. Combining the CDR3 with reference TRBV5-5 and TRBJ2-7 gives the whole variable domain DAGVTQSPTHLIKTRGQQVTLRCSPISGHKSVSWYQQVLGQGPQFIFQYYEKEERGRGNFPDRFSARQFPNYSSELNVNALLLGDSALYLCASSWGQGTAAEQYFGPGTRLTVT.